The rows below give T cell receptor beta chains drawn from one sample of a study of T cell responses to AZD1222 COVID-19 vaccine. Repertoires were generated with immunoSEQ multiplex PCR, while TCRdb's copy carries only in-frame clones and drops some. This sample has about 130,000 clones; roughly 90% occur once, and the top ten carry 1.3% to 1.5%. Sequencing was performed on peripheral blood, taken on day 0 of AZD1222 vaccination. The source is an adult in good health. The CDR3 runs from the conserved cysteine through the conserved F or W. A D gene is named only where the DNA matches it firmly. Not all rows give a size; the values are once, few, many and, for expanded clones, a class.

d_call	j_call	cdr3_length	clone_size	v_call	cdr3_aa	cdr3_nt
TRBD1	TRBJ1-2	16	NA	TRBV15	CATSRGVTGASSGYTF	TGTGCCACCAGCAGAGGGGTTACAGGGGCTTCCAGTGGCTACACCTTC
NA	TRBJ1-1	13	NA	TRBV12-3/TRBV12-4	CASSFKARTEAFF	TGTGCCAGCAGTTTTAAGGCCCGCACTGAAGCTTTCTTT
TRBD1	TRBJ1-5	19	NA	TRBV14	CASSQHLGQVCYSNQPQHF	TGTGCCAGCAGCCAGCACTTGGGACAGGTATGCTATAGCAATCAGCCCCAGCATTTT
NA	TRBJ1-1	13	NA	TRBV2	CASSGQGNTEAFF	TGTGCCAGCAGTGGCCAGGGGAACACTGAAGCTTTCTTT
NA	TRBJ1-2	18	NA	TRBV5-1	CASSYDSLLARTNYGYTF	TGCGCCAGCAGCTATGACAGTCTTCTGGCGAGGACTAACTATGGCTACACCTTC
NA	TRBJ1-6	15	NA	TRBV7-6	CASSLEAPLGSPLHF	TGTGCCAGCAGCTTAGAGGCACCGCTGGGCTCACCCCTCCACTTT
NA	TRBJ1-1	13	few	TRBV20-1	CSASQTQNTEAFF	TGCAGTGCTAGTCAGACCCAGAACACTGAAGCTTTCTTT
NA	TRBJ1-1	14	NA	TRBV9	CASSVRGRNTEAFF	TGTGCCAGCAGCGTAAGGGGAAGGAACACTGAAGCTTTCTTT
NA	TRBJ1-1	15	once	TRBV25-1	CASSPGRLDGTEAFF	TGTGCCAGCAGTCCCGGGCGGCTAGATGGCACTGAAGCTTTCTTT
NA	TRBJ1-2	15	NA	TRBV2	CASSDPRETNYGYTF	TGTGCCAGCAGTGACCCCAGGGAAACGAACTATGGCTACACCTTC
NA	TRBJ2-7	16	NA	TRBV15	CATSRDLGGKSYEQYF	TGTGCCACCAGCAGAGATTTGGGGGGCAAGTCCTACGAGCAGTACTTC
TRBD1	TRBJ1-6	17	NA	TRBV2	CASTPGGTTDLNSPLHF	TGTGCCAGCACGCCAGGGGGGACCACAGACCTGAATTCACCCCTCCACTTT
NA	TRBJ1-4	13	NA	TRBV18	CASSPGPGEKLFF	TGTGCCAGCTCACCAGGGCCGGGGGAAAAACTGTTTTTT
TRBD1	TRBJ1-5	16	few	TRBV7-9	CASSPGTGGTNQPQHF	TGTGCCAGCAGCCCCGGGACAGGGGGAACCAATCAGCCCCAGCATTTT
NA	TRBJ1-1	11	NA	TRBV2	CASSRNTEAFF	TGTGCCAGCAGCAGGAACACTGAAGCTTTCTTT
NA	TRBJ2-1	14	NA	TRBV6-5	CASRGQSSYNEQFF	TGTGCCAGCAGAGGACAGAGCTCCTACAATGAGCAGTTCTTC
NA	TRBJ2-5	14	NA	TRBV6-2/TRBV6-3	CASSSLRAQETQYF	TGTGCCAGCAGTTCCCTCAGAGCCCAAGAGACCCAGTACTTC
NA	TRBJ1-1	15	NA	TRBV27	CASSLSGVMNTEAFF	TGTGCCAGCAGTTTAAGTGGGGTTATGAACACTGAAGCTTTCTTT
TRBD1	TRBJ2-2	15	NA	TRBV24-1	CATGEEQGATGELFF	TGTGCCACCGGTGAGGAACAGGGGGCTACCGGGGAGCTGTTTTTT
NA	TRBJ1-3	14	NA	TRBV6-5	CASSGQHSGNTIYF	TGTGCCAGCAGCGGACAGCACTCTGGAAACACCATATATTTT
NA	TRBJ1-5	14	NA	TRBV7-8	CASSGIGRDQPQHF	TGTGCCAGCAGCGGGATCGGGAGGGATCAGCCCCAGCATTTT
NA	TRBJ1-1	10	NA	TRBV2	CACAGTEAFF	TGTGCCTGCGCTGGGACTGAAGCTTTCTTT